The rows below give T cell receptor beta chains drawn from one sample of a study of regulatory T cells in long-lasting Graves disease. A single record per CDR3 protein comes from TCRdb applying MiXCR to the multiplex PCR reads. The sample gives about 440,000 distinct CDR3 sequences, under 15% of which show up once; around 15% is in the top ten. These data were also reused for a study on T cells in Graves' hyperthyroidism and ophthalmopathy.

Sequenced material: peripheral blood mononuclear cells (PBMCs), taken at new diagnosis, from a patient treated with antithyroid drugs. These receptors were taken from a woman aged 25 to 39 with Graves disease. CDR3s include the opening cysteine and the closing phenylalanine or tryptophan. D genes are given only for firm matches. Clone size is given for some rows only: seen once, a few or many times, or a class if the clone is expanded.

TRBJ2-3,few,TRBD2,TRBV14,CASSDPGLAGPPVTDTQYF,TGTGCCAGCAGCGATCCGGGACTAGCGGGGCCCCCTGTCACAGATACGCAGTATTTT
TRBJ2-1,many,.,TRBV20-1,CSARPPSYNEQFF,TGCAGTGCTAGGCCACCTTCCTACAATGAGCAGTTCTTC
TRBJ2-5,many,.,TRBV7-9,CASSLGGRETQYF,TGTGCCAGCAGCTTAGGGGGGAGGGAGACCCAGTACTTC
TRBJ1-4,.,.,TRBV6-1,CASSGPGTGNEKLFF,TGTGCCAGCAGTGGACCCGGGACTGGTAATGAAAAACTGTTTTTT
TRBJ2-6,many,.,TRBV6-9,CASSYNRRPGILSGANVLTF,TGTGCCAGCAGTTATAACCGTCGGCCAGGGATTCTTTCTGGGGCCAACGTCCTGACTTTC
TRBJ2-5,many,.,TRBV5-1,CASTLGGSQETQYF,TGCGCCAGCACCTTGGGTGGCTCTCAAGAGACCCAGTACTTC
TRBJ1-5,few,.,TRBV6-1,CASSSPSGVSNQPQHF,TGTGCCAGCAGTTCCCCATCAGGGGTTAGCAATCAGCCCCAGCATTTT
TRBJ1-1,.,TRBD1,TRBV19,CASSPIRQGETAFF,TGTGCCAGTAGTCCAATTCGACAGGGCGAGACCGCTTTCTTT
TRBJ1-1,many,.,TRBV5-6,CASSSRGLNTEAFF,TGTGCCAGCAGCTCCAGAGGGCTGAACACTGAAGCTTTCTTT
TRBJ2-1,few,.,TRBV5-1,CASSPKQGTNWNEQFF,TGCGCCAGCAGCCCCAAGCAGGGTACGAATTGGAATGAGCAGTTCTTC
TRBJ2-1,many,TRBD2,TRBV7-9,CASSTSGSGNEQFF,TGTGCCAGCAGCACTAGCGGGAGCGGGAATGAGCAGTTCTTC
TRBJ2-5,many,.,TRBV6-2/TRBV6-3,CASSWRFQETQYF,TGTGCCAGCAGTTGGCGTTTCCAAGAGACCCAGTACTTC
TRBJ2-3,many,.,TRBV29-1,CSVEDVRTSSTDTQYF,TGCAGCGTTGAAGATGTGAGAACATCTAGCACAGATACGCAGTATTTT
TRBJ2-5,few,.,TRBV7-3,CASSSNGETQYF,TGTGCCAGCAGCTCGAACGGCGAGACCCAGTACTTC
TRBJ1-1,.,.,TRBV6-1,CASSQRTLQGGNTEAFF,TGTGCCAGCAGCCAACGTACGTTACAGGGTGGGAACACTGAAGCTTTCTTT
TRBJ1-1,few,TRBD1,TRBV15,CATGTGVLKAEAFF,TGTGCCACGGGGACAGGGGTGCTGAAGGCTGAAGCTTTCTTT
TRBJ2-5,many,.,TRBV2,CASSDRRQETQYF,TGTGCCAGCAGTGATAGGCGGCAAGAGACCCAGTACTTC
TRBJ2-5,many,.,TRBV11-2,CASRDGYQETQYF,TGTGCCAGCCGGGACGGATACCAAGAGACCCAGTACTTC
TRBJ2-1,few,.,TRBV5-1,CASSHQGGNEQFF,TGCGCCAGCAGCCACCAGGGGGGGAATGAGCAGTTCTTC
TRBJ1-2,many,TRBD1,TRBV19,CASRGTVGYGYTF,TGTGCCAGTAGGGGGACAGTGGGCTATGGCTACACCTTC
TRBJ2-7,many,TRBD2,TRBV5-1,CASSPRTSGIILNEQYF,TGCGCCAGCAGCCCCCGGACTAGCGGGATCATCCTCAACGAGCAGTACTTC
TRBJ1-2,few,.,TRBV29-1,CSVGDDYGYTF,TGCAGCGTAGGTGACGACTATGGCTACACCTTC
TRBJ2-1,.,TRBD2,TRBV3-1,CASSQEGIAGVEQFF,TGTGCCAGCAGCCAAGAAGGGATAGCGGGAGTCGAGCAGTTCTTC
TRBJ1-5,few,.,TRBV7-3,CASSSGDGNQPQHF,TGTGCCAGCAGCTCCGGCGATGGTAATCAGCCCCAGCATTTT
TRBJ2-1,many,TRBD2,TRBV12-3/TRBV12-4,CASSRTSGRADEQFF,TGTGCCAGCAGCCGCACTAGCGGGAGGGCCGATGAGCAGTTCTTC
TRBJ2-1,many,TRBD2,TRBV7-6,CASSLVGGTSYNEQFF,TGTGCCAGCAGCTTAGTCGGGGGGACCTCCTACAATGAGCAGTTCTTC
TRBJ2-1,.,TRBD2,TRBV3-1,CASSRNPWTSGRYNEQFF,TGTGCCAGCAGCCGCAACCCCTGGACTAGCGGGCGTTACAATGAGCAGTTCTTC
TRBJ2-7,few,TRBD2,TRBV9,CASSVGGLADEQYF,TGTGCCAGCAGCGTAGGGGGTCTAGCGGACGAGCAGTACTTC
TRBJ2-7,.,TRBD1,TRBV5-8,CASTKAGTGAYEQYF,TGTGCCAGCACCAAGGCGGGGACAGGGGCCTACGAGCAGTACTTC